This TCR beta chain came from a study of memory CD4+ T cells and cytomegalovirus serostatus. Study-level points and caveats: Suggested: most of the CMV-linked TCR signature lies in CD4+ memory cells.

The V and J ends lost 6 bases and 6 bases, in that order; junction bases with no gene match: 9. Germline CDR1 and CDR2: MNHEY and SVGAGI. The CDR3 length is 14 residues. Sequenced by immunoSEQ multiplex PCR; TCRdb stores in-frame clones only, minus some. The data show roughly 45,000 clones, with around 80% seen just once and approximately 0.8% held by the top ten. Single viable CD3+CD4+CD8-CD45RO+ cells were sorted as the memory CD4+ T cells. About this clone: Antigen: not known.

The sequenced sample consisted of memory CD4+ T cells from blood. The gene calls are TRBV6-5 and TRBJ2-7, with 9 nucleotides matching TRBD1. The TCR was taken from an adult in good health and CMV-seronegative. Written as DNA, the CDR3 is TGTGCCAGCAGACCGGGACAGGGATGGGGCGAGCAGTACTTC. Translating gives CASRPGQGWGEQYF.